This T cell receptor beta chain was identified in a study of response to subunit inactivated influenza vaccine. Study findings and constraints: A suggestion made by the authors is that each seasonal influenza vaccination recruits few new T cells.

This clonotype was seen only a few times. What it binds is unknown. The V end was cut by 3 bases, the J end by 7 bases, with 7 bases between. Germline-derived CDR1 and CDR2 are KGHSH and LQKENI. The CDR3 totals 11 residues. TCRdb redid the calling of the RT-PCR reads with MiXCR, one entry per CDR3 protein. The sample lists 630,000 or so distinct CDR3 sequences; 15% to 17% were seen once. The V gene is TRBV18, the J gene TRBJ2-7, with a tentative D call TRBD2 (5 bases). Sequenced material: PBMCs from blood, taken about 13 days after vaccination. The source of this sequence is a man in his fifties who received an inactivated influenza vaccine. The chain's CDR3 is CASSPGEEQYF. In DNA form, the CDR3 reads TGTGCCAGCTCACCCGGGGAGGAGCAGTACTTC.